The following is a T cell receptor beta chain sequence with its context. This record comes from a study of blood T cell repertoires in COVID-19. Study-level background: PBMCs, B-cell-depleted T cells, or T cells provided the cDNA or gDNA that made up the material.

Germline V gives CDR1 MNHGY, CDR2 SVAAGI. The CDR3 runs to 14 residues. The V segment lost 10 bases and the J segment 9 bases; nucleotides outside the gene matches: 9. Authors' data handling: Counts of nucleated cells, estimated from reference gene primer amplification, were obtained. Produced via immunoSEQ multiplex PCR; TCRdb's table is partial and in-frame only. V, J and clone size are those of that table, while D and trimming were read from the DNA. This repertoire shows 200,000 to 250,000 clones, under 90% found once; its top ten account for 3.6%. This clonotype was obtained from a woman older than 75 with acute or convalescent COVID-19. V gene TRBV6-9 combines with J gene TRBJ1-6; 10 positions agree with TRBD1. The material sequenced was peripheral blood. The CDR3 loop is CATPPGTGVSPLHF. In nucleotides, the CDR3 is TGTGCCACCCCGCCGGGGACAGGGGTTTCACCCCTCCACTTT.